Listed below are T cell receptor beta chains from one sample, sequenced in a study of radiation and T cells in renal cell carcinoma. Data came from immunoSEQ multiplex PCR; TCRdb stores just in-frame clones and leaves some out. The sample contains fewer than 200,000 clones, 88% of which appear only once. Material: blood, obtained from a patient whose treatment included radiotherapy and nephrectomy. These receptors were taken from a woman aged 45-60 years with renal cell carcinoma. The CDR3 runs from the conserved cysteine through the conserved F or W. The D gene is left open where the match is weak. Clone size is given for some rows only: seen once, a few or many times, or a class if the clone is expanded.

.,TRBV19,once,TRBJ1-6,TGTGCCAGTAGCCCCAAGGGGGGATCAACCTATAATTCACCCCTCCACTTT,CASSPKGGSTYNSPLHF
TRBD2,TRBV18,once,TRBJ2-3,TGTGCCAGCTCACCCAGGATTAGCGGGGGGGACACAGATACGCAGTATTTT,CASSPRISGGDTDTQYF
TRBD2,TRBV7-2,.,TRBJ2-5,TGTGCCAGCAGCCGGGGACTAGCGGGGGGGCGAGAGACCCAGTACTTC,CASSRGLAGGRETQYF
.,TRBV10-2,.,TRBJ1-1,TGCGCCAGCAGTGAACGACAGGAGAACACTGAAGCTTTCTTT,CASSERQENTEAFF
TRBD2,TRBV4-2,.,TRBJ2-7,TGTGCCAGCAGCCAAGATGAAGAGCGGGGGGGCTACGAGCAGTACTTC,CASSQDEERGGYEQYF
.,TRBV4-1,.,TRBJ1-2,TGCGCCAGCAGCCAAGGCTATGGCTACACCTTC,CASSQGYGYTF
TRBD2,TRBV29-1,.,TRBJ2-7,TGCAGCGTTTTTAAGCTAGCGGGGGTCTCCTACGAGCAGTACTTC,CSVFKLAGVSYEQYF
.,TRBV7-9,.,TRBJ2-3,TGTGCCAGCAGCTTAGAACACAACACAGATACGCAGTATTTT,CASSLEHNTDTQYF
.,TRBV11-2,.,TRBJ2-5,TGTGCCAGCAGCCAAGCACTAACCAAAGAGACCCAGTACTTC,CASSQALTKETQYF
.,TRBV9,.,TRBJ1-6,TGTGCCAGCAGCGTCGAGGGGATGGGGGCCAATTCACCCCTCCACTTT,CASSVEGMGANSPLHF
.,TRBV9,.,TRBJ1-4,TGTGCCAGCAGCGTAGGAGGGGCGGATGAAAAACTGTTTTTT,CASSVGGADEKLFF
TRBD1,TRBV6-5,.,TRBJ1-2,TGTGCCACCCGGGACAGAAACTATGGCTACACCTTC,CATRDRNYGYTF
TRBD1,TRBV5-6,.,TRBJ2-7,TGTGCCAGCAGCTTGGCGACGTGGGGGACAGGCCACGAGCAGTACTTC,CASSLATWGTGHEQYF
.,TRBV7-2,.,TRBJ1-5,TGTGCCAGCAGCTTAGCCCGTCGAAATCAGCCCCAGCATTTT,CASSLARRNQPQHF
.,TRBV13,.,TRBJ2-7,TGTGCCAGCAGCTCAAGTGACTGGGAGCAGTACTTC,CASSSSDWEQYF
TRBD1,TRBV5-6,.,TRBJ2-1,TGTGCCAGCAGCTTGCCGGGACAGGGTCGCAATGAGCAGTTCTTC,CASSLPGQGRNEQFF
.,TRBV30,.,TRBJ1-1,TGTGCCTGGGCTAAACAGGGTCGCACTGAAGCTTTCTTT,CAWAKQGRTEAFF
.,TRBV9,.,TRBJ2-2,TGTGCCAGCAGCGTAGTCGGGAGAGTGAGCAGGATCTCCACCGGGGAGCTGTTTTTT,CASSVVGRVSRISTGELFF
.,TRBV11-2,.,TRBJ1-4,TGTGCCAGCAGCTCGAGATTCCGGGATCCTAATGAAAAACTGTTTTTT,CASSSRFRDPNEKLFF
.,TRBV6-1,.,TRBJ1-2,TGTGCCAGCCAACCCATAAACTATGGCTACACCTTC,CASQPINYGYTF
.,TRBV29-1,.,TRBJ2-3,TGCAGCGTTGACCTAGGGAGCACAGATACGCAGTATTTT,CSVDLGSTDTQYF
TRBD2,TRBV13,.,TRBJ2-3,TGTGCCAGCAGCTCCGGAGGACTAGCGGGGGGGCGTGATACGCAGTATTTT,CASSSGGLAGGRDTQYF
.,TRBV10-3,.,TRBJ1-5,TGTGCCATCAGTGAGTCAGGGTTGTATAGCAATCAGCCCCAGCATTTT,CAISESGLYSNQPQHF
TRBD1,TRBV18,few,TRBJ1-2,TGTGCCAGCTCACCAGGGACAGGGGCAGGTGGCTACACCTTC,CASSPGTGAGGYTF
.,TRBV2,.,TRBJ2-1,TGTGCCAGCAGTCGGACTCGGAATGAGCAGTTCTTC,CASSRTRNEQFF
.,TRBV4-2,.,TRBJ1-1,TGTGCCAGCAGCCAAGGAGACAAGCAAAGAGTGACTGAAGCTTTCTTT,CASSQGDKQRVTEAFF
TRBD1,TRBV7-8,few,TRBJ2-3,TGTGCCAGCAGCTTCGGACAGGCAGATACGCAGTATTTT,CASSFGQADTQYF
.,TRBV10-1,.,TRBJ2-2,TGCGCCAGCAGTGAGTCGTACGGGGGACCCACCGGGGAGCTGTTTTTT,CASSESYGGPTGELFF
TRBD1,TRBV11-2,.,TRBJ1-1,TGTGCCAGCAGCTTGGCCCGGACAGGTCCTCTGAACACTGAAGCTTTCTTT,CASSLARTGPLNTEAFF
TRBD1,TRBV2,.,TRBJ1-6,TGTGCCAGCAGTGAAGGGGGGACAGGGTCTCGGTCACCCCTCCACTTT,CASSEGGTGSRSPLHF
TRBD1,TRBV6-5,.,TRBJ1-5,TGTGCCAGCAGCTGGACAGGGATTCAGCCCCAGCATTTT,CASSWTGIQPQHF
TRBD1,TRBV6-1,.,TRBJ2-2,TGTGCCAGCAGTGCACAGACAGGGACCACCGGGGAGCTGTTTTTT,CASSAQTGTTGELFF
.,TRBV2,.,TRBJ1-4,TGTGCCAGCAGCCAGGGCCTCCCTAATGAAAAACTGTTTTTT,CASSQGLPNEKLFF
.,TRBV4-1,.,TRBJ2-2,TGCGCCAGCAGCCAGACCTGGGGGGTCACCGGGGAGCTGTTTTTT,CASSQTWGVTGELFF
TRBD1,TRBV2,.,TRBJ1-1,TGTGCCAGCAGGGTAACAGGGGTAGACACTGAAGCTTTCTTT,CASRVTGVDTEAFF
.,TRBV9,.,TRBJ2-6,TGTGCCAGCAGCGTAGGCCGGGCCTCTGGGGCCAACGTCCTGACTTTC,CASSVGRASGANVLTF
.,TRBV7-8,.,TRBJ2-5,TGTGCCAGCAGCTTAGTTGTCCCATCCCTCCTCCCTCAAGAGACCCAGTACTTC,CASSLVVPSLLPQETQYF
.,TRBV6-5,.,TRBJ1-4,TGTGCCAGCCTCGGGACAACTAATGAAAAACTGTTTTTT,CASLGTTNEKLFF
TRBD2,TRBV5-1,.,TRBJ2-2,TGCGCCAGCAGCTTGAGGGTCAGGACCCAGATAGCGGGCGGGGAGCTGTTTTTT,CASSLRVRTQIAGGELFF
.,TRBV7-9,.,TRBJ2-1,TGTGCCAGCAGCTTAGGGGAGAGCTCCTACAATGAGCAGTTCTTC,CASSLGESSYNEQFF
.,TRBV7-8,.,TRBJ1-5,TGTGCCAGCAGCTTACAGGGGCCCAGACAGCCCCAGCATTTT,CASSLQGPRQPQHF
.,TRBV7-6,.,TRBJ1-1,TGTGCCAGCAGCTTAGCTCTCGGTGCTGAAGCTTTCTTT,CASSLALGAEAFF
.,TRBV5-1,.,TRBJ2-7,TGCGCCAGCAGCTTGCGGCCAGGGGCCTCCTACGAGCAGTACTTC,CASSLRPGASYEQYF
.,TRBV2,.,TRBJ1-4,TGTGCCAGCAGTGTACGGACTAATGAAAAACTGTTTTTT,CASSVRTNEKLFF
.,TRBV5-4,.,TRBJ1-2,TGTGCCAGCTCCCGGGAGGGACGCCAGGGGAGCTATGGCTACACCTTC,CASSREGRQGSYGYTF
TRBD2,TRBV10-3,.,TRBJ2-2,TGTGCCATCAGTAGCCTAGCGGGAGTGAACACCGGGGAGCTGTTTTTT,CAISSLAGVNTGELFF
.,TRBV7-3,once,TRBJ2-5,TGTGCCAGCAGCTTCAGCGCGGGGCGGGCTGAGACCCAGTACTTC,CASSFSAGRAETQYF
TRBD1,TRBV6-5,.,TRBJ2-7,TGTGCCAGCAGCCGGGACAGGAGAAACTACGAGCAGTACTTC,CASSRDRRNYEQYF
.,TRBV9,once,TRBJ2-3,TGTGCCAGCAGCGTAGTAGGCAGAACTAGCACAGATACGCAGTATTTT,CASSVVGRTSTDTQYF
.,TRBV25-1,.,TRBJ1-2,TGTGCCAGCAGTGAATGGCTCACGAACTATGGCTACACCTTC,CASSEWLTNYGYTF
TRBD1,TRBV6-5,.,TRBJ1-1,TGTGCCAGCAGTTACGAGACAGGGGGCAATGAAGCTTTCTTT,CASSYETGGNEAFF
.,TRBV5-1,.,TRBJ1-6,TGCGCCAGCAGCTTGGTCCCAGGCTCCGAATATTCACCCCTCCACTTT,CASSLVPGSEYSPLHF
TRBD1,TRBV19,.,TRBJ1-3,TGTGCCAGTAGTGAGACAGGGGGCTCTGGAAACACCATATATTTT,CASSETGGSGNTIYF
TRBD2,TRBV19,.,TRBJ2-5,TGTGCCAGTAGTATGGAACTAGCGGGGGCCCGCCCCTTTCAAGAGACCCAGTACTTC,CASSMELAGARPFQETQYF
.,TRBV30,.,TRBJ1-6,TGTGCCTGGAGTGTACTGCCCTATAATTCACCCCTCCACTTT,CAWSVLPYNSPLHF
.,TRBV5-1,.,TRBJ2-3,TGCGCCAGCAGCTTGGTCATAGCGGCCACAGATACGCAGTATTTT,CASSLVIAATDTQYF
.,TRBV5-1,.,TRBJ1-1,TGCGCCAGCAGCTTGGGTGGGGGAGCTTTCTTT,CASSLGGGAFF
.,TRBV19,once,TRBJ1-6,TGTGCCAGTAGTATTGATCCAGCGTCACCCCTCCACTTT,CASSIDPASPLHF